The T cell receptor beta chain described here comes from a study of T cell responses to AZD1222 COVID-19 vaccine. Clones were read by immunoSEQ multiplex PCR, and TCRdb kept only the in-frame ones, dropping some. Found here are just over 150,000 clones, around nine tenths of them singletons; the top ten hold approximately 7.2%. Notes on this clone: Other DNA sequences in this sample translate to the same CDR3.

The material sequenced was peripheral blood, taken after recovery from COVID-19. This sequence was found in an adult who had recovered from COVID-19.

The CDR3: CASSHTRDRVSEQYF. The CDR3 bases are TGTGCCAGCAGCCACACCCGGGACAGGGTGTCCGAGCAGTACTTC. V usage is TRBV4-2 and J usage is TRBJ2-7, with 9 bases aligning to TRBD1. Germline CDR1 and CDR2: LGHNA and YNFKEQ. J gave up 6 bases and V 3 bases, and 9 bases lay outside the gene matches. The CDR3 has 15 amino acids.